This entry lists 3 T cell receptor beta chains sequenced from one sample in a study of shared clonotypes between healthy human individuals. Libraries were prepared by immunoSEQ multiplex PCR; TCRdb keeps only in-frame clonotypes and omits some of them. This table holds approximately 2.5 million clones, about 92% found once. Sequenced material: naive CD4+ T cells sorted from blood. Subset described: CD45RA+ positively selected. The receptor set was obtained from a man younger than 35 in good health.

This sequence joins TRBV6-6 and TRBJ2-7, with D perhaps matching TRBD2 (5 bases). With 2 bases removed from V and 3 bases from J, the gap between germline ends came to 11 bases. Germline V gene lookup returns CDR1 MNHNY and CDR2 SVGAGI (reference sequence). The length of the CDR3 is 14 residues. The CDR3 coding sequence is TGTGCCAGCAGTTACGGAGGTGGAGACTACGAGCAGTACTTC. It codes for CASSYGGGDYEQYF.

A remark on this clone: This sample includes further DNA sequences coding for the same CDR3. The J gene is TRBJ1-1, the V gene TRBV6-1; possibly TRBD1 for D (6 bases). The CDR3 consists of 11 residues. The germline V gene has CDR1 MNHNS and CDR2 SASEGT. Trimming took 9 bases from V and 4 from J, leaving 9 bases between them. The CDR3 nucleotides read TGTGCCAGTACACAGGGCACTGAAGCTTTCTTT. It encodes CASTQGTEAFF.

This chain uses TRBV5-1 with TRBJ1-3, with a tentative D call TRBD1 (5 bases). The germline gives CDR1 SGHRS, CDR2 YFSETQ. V was shortened by 4 bases and J by 2 bases, with 10 bases between the two germline ends. CDR3 length: 14 amino acids. Written as DNA, the CDR3 is TGCGCCAGCAGCGAACAGGAGCCTGGAAACACCATATATTTT. This gives the protein CASSEQEPGNTIYF. Filled out from reference TRBV5-1 and TRBJ1-3, the complete variable domain reads KAGVTQTPRYLIKTRGQQVTLSCSPISGHRSVSWYQQTPGQGLQFLFEYFSETQRNKGNFPGRFSGRQFSNSRSEMNVSTLELGDSALYLCASSEQEPGNTIYFGEGSWLTVV.